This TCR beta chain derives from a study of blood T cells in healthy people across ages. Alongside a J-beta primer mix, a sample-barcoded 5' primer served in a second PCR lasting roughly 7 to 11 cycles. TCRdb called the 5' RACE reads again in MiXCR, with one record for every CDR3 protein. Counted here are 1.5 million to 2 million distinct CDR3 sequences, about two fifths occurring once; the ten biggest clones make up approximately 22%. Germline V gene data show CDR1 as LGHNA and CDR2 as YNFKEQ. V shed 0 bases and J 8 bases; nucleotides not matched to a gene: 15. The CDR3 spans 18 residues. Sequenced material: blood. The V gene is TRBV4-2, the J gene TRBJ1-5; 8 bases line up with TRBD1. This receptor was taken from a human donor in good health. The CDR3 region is CASSQDPHYTGGRKPQHF. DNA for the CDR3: TGTGCCAGCAGCCAAGATCCCCATTACACAGGGGGGAGGAAGCCCCAGCATTTT.